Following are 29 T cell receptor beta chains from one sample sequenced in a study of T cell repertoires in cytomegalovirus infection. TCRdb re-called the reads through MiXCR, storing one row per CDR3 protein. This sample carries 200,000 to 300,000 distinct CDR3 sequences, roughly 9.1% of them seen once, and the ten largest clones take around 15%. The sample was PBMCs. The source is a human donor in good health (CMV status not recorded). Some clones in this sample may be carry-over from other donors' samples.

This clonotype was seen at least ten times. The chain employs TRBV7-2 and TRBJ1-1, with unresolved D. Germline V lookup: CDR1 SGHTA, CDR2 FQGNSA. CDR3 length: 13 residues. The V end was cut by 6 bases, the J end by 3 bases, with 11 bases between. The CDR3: CASRKDGYTEAFF. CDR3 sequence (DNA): TGTGCCAGCAGAAAGGACGGATACACTGAAGCTTTCTTT.

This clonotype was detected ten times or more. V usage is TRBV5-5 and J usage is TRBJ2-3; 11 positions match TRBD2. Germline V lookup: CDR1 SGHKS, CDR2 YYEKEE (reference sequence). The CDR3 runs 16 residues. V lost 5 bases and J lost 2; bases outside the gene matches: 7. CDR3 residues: CASSFGTSGSTDTQYF. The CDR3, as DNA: TGTGCCAGCAGTTTCGGGACTAGCGGATCCACAGATACGCAGTATTTT. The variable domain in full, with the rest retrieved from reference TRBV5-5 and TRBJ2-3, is DAGVTQSPTHLIKTRGQQVTLRCSPISGHKSVSWYQQVLGQGPQFIFQYYEKEERGRGNFPDRFSARQFPNYSSELNVNALLLGDSALYLCASSFGTSGSTDTQYFGPGTRLTVL.

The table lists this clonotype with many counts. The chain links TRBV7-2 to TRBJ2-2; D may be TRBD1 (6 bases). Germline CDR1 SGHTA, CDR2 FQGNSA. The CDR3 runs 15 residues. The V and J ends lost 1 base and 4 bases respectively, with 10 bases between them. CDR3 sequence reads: CASSLDRDPTGELFF. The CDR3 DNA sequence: TGTGCCAGCAGCTTAGACAGGGACCCCACCGGGGAGCTGTTTTTT. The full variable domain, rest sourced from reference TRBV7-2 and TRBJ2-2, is GAGVSQSPSNKVTEKGKDVELRCDPISGHTALYWYRQSLGQGLEFLIYFQGNSAPDKSGLPSDRFSAERTGGSVSTLTIQRTQQEDSAVYLCASSLDRDPTGELFFGEGSRLTVL.

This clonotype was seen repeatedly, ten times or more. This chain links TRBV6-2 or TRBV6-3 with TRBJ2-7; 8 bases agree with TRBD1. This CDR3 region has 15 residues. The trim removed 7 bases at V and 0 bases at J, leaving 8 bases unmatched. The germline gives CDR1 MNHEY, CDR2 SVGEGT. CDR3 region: CASNSGQGSSYEQYF. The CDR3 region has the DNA TGTGCCAGCAACTCCGGACAGGGTAGCTCCTACGAGCAGTACTTC.

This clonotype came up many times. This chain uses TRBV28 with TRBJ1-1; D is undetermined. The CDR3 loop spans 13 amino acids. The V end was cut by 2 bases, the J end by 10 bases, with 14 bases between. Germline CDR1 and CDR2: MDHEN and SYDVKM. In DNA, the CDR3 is TGTGCCAGCAGTTTAGACGCACCCGCCGTAGCTTTCTTT. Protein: CASSLDAPAVAFF.

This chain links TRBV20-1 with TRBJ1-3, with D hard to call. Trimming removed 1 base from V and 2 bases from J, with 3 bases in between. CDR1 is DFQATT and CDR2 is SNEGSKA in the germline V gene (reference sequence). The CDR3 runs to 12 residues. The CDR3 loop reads CSARGPGNTIYF. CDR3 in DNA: TGCAGTGCTAGAGGCCCTGGAAACACCATATATTTT.

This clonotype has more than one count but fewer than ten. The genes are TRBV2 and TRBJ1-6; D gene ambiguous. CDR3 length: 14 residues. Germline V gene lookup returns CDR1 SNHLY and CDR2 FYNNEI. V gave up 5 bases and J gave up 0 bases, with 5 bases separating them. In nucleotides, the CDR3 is TGTGCCAGCAGTATGGGCTCCTATAATTCACCCCTCCACTTT. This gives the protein CASSMGSYNSPLHF.

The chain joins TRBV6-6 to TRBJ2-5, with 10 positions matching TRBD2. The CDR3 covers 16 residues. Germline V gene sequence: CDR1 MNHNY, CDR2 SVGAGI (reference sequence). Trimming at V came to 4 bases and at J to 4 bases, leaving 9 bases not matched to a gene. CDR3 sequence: CASSSSGRSSGETQYF. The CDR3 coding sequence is TGTGCCAGCAGTTCTAGCGGGAGATCTTCGGGAGAGACCCAGTACTTC.

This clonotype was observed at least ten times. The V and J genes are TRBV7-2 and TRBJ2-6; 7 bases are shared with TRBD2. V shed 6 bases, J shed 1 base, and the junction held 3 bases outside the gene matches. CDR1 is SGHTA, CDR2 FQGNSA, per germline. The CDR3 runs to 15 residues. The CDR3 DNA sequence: TGTGCCAGCAGATCCGGGGGGTCTGGGGCCAACGTCCTGACTTTC. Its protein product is CASRSGGSGANVLTF.

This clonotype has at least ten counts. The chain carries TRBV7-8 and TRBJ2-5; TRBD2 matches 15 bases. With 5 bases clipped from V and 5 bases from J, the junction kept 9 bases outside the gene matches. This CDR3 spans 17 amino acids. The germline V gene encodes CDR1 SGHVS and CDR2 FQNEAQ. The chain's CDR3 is CASSRGLAGGTRETQYF. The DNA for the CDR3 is TGTGCCAGCAGCCGGGGACTAGCGGGGGGTACACGGGAGACCCAGTACTTC.

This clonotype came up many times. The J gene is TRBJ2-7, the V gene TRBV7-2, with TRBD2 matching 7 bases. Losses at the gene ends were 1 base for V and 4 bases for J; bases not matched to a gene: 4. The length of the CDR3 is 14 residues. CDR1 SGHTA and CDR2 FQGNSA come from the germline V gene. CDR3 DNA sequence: TGTGCCAGCAGCTTAGGGGAGGGACTTTACGAGCAGTACTTC. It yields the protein CASSLGEGLYEQYF.

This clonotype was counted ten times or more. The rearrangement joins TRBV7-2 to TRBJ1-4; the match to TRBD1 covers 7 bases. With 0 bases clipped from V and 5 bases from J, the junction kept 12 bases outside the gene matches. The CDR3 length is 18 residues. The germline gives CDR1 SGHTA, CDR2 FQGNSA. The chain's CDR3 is CASSLAYGQGETNEKLFF. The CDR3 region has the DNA TGTGCCAGCAGCTTAGCTTATGGGCAGGGGGAAACAAATGAAAAACTGTTTTTT.

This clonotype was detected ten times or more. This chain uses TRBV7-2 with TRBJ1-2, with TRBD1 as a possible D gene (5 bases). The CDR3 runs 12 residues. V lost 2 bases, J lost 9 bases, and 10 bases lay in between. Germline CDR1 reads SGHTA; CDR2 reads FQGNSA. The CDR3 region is CASSLRGDRYTF. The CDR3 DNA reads TGTGCCAGCAGCTTACGGGGGGATCGCTACACCTTC.

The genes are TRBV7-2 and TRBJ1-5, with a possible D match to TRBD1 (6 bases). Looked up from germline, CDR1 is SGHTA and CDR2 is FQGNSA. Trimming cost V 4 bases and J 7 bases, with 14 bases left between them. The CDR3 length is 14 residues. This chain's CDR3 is CASSSGARRQPQHF. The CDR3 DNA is TGTGCCAGCAGCTCGGGGGCTCGGAGACAGCCCCAGCATTTT.

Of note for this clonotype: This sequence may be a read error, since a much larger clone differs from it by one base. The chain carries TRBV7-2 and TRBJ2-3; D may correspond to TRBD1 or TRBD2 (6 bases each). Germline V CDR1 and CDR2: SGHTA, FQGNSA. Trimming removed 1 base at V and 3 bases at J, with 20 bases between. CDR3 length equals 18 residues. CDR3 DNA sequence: TGTGCCAGCAGCTTAGGGGAGGTGCGCGGAGGGGGTACAGATACGCAGTATTTT. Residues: CASSLGEVRGGGTDTQYF. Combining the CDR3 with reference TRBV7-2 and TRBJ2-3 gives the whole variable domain GAGVSQSPSNKVTEKGKDVELRCDPISGHTALYWYRQSLGQGLEFLIYFQGNSAPDKSGLPSDRFSAERTGGSVSTLTIQRTQQEDSAVYLCASSLGEVRGGGTDTQYFGPGTRLTVL.

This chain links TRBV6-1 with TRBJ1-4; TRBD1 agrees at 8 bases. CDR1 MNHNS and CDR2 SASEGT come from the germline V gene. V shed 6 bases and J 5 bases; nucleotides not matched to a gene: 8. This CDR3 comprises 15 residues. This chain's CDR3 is CASSLGTGFNEKLFF. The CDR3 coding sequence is TGTGCCAGCAGCCTGGGGACAGGCTTCAATGAAAAACTGTTTTTT.

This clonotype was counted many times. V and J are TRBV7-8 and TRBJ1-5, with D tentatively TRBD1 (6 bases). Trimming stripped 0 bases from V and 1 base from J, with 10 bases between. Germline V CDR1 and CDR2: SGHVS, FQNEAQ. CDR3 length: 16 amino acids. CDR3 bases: TGTGCCAGCAGCTTAGCGAACAGGGCCAGCAATCAGCCCCAGCATTTT. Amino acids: CASSLANRASNQPQHF. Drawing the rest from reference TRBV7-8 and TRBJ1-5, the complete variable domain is GAGVSQSPRYKVAKRGQDVALRCDPISGHVSLFWYQQALGQGPEFLTYFQNEAQLDKSGLPSDRFFAERPEGSVSTLKIQRTQQEDSAVYLCASSLANRASNQPQHFGDGTRLSIL.

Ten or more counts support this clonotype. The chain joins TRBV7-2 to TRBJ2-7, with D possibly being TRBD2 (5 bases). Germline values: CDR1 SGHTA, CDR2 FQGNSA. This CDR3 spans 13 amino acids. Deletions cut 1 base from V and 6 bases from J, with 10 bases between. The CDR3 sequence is CASSLGVGGEQYF. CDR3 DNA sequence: TGTGCCAGCAGCTTAGGAGTAGGAGGCGAGCAGTACTTC.

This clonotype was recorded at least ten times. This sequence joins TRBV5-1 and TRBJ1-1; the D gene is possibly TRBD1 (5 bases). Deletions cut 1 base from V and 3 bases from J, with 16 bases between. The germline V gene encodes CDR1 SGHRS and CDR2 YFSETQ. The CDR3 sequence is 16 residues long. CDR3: CASSLLTRGVYTEAFF. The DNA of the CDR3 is TGCGCCAGCAGCTTGTTGACCCGAGGGGTTTACACTGAAGCTTTCTTT.

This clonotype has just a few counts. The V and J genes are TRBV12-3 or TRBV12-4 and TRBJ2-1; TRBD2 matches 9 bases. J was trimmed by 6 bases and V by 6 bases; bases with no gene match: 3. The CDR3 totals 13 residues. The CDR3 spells CASRYSGSNEQFF. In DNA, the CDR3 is TGTGCCAGCAGATATAGCGGGAGCAATGAGCAGTTCTTC.

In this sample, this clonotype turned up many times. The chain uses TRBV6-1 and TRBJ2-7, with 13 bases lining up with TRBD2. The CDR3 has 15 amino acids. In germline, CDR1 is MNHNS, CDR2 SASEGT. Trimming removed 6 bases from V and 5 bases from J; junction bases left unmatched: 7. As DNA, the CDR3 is TGTGCCAGCAGACCAAGGACTAGCGGGAGTAACGAGCAGTACTTC. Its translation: CASRPRTSGSNEQYF.

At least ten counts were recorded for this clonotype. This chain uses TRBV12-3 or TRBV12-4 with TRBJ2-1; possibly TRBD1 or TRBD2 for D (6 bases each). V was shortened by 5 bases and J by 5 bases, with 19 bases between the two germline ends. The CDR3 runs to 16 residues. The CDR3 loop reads CASSKGGGIIHNEQFF. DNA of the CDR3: TGTGCCAGCAGTAAGGGGGGCGGTATAATACACAATGAGCAGTTCTTC.

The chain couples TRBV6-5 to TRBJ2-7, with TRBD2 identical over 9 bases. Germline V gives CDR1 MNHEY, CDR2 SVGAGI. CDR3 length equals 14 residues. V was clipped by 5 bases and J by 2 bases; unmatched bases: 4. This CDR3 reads CASSGVAGAYEQYF. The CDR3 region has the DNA TGTGCCAGCAGTGGTGTAGCGGGAGCCTACGAGCAGTACTTC.

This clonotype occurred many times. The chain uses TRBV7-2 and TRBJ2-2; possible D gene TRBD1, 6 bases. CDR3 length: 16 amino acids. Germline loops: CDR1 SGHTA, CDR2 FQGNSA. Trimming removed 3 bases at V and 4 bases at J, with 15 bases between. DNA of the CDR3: TGTGCCAGCAGCTTTTCCGCAGGGGTGTCCACCGGGGAGCTGTTTTTT. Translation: CASSFSAGVSTGELFF.

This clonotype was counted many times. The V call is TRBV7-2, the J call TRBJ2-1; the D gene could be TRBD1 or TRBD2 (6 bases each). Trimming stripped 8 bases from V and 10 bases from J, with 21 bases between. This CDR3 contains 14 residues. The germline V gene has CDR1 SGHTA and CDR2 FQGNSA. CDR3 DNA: TGTGCCAGCTCTTTGGGGGGCGATGGGAAGGAGCAGTTCTTC. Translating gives CASSLGGDGKEQFF.

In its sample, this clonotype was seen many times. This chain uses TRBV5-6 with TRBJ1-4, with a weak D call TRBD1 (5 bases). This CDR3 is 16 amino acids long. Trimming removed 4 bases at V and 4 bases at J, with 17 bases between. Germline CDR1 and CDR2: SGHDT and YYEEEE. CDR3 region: CASSAPGRGFNEKLFF. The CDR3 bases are TGTGCCAGCAGCGCGCCCGGGAGGGGTTTTAATGAAAAACTGTTTTTT. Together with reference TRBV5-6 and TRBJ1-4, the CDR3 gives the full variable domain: DAGVTQSPTHLIKTRGQQVTLRCSPKSGHDTVSWYQQALGQGPQFIFQYYEEEERQRGNFPDRFSGHQFPNYSSELNVNALLLGDSALYLCASSAPGRGFNEKLFFGSGTQLSVL.

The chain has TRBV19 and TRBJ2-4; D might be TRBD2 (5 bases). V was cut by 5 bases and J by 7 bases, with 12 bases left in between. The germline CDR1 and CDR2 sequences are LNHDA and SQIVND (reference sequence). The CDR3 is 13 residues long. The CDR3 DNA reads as TGTGCCAGTAGTCCCCTCCCGGGGAACATTCAGTACTTC. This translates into CASSPLPGNIQYF.

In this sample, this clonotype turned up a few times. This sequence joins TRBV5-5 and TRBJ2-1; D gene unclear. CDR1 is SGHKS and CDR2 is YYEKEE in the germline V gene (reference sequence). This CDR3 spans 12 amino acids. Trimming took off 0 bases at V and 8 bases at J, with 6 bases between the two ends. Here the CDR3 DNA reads TGTGCCAGCAGCTTGGGAAGTCATGAGCAGTTCTTC. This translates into CASSLGSHEQFF.

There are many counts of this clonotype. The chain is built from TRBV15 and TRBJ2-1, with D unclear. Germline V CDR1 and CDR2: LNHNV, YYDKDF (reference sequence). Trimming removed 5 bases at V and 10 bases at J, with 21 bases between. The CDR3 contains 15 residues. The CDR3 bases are TGTGCCACCAGCCTACGTGGGCTACTCCGAGGCGAGCAGTTCTTC. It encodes CATSLRGLLRGEQFF.